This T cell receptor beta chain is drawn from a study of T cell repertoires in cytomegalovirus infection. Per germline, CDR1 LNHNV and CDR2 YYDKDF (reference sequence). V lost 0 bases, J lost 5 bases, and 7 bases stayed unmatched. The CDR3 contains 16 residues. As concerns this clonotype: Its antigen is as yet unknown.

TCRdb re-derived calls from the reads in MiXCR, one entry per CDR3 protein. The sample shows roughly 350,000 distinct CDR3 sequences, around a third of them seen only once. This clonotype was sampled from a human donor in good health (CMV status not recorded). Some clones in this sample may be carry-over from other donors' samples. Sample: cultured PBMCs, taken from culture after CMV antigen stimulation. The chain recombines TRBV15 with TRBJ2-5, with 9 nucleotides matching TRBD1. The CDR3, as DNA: TGTGCCACCAGCAGAGACGGGGACAGGGTCGCCGAGACCCAGTACTTC. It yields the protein CATSRDGDRVAETQYF.